This T cell receptor (beta chain) was sequenced in a study of blood T cell repertoires in COVID-19. Study overall: From the United States, Italy and Spain came samples of acute and convalescent COVID-19. PBMCs, B-cell-depleted T cells, or T cells were the source of the cDNA or gDNA that made up the material.

This table comes from immunoSEQ multiplex PCR, and its TCRdb copy is limited to in-frame clones, with some not included. The repertoire holds about 230,000 clones, about 85% seen once, with around 0.89% in the top ten. V trimming: 4 bases; J trimming: 9 bases; junction bases outside the gene matches: 10. Germline CDR1 and CDR2: SGHTS and YDEGEE. CDR3 length equals 14 residues. This TCR came from a man aged 35-49 years with acute or convalescent COVID-19. The sample comprised peripheral blood. The V call is TRBV5-8, the J call TRBJ1-3, with TRBD1 matching 7 bases. CDR3 in amino acids: CASSHGDSRSTIYF. CDR3 DNA sequence: TGTGCCAGCAGCCACGGGGACAGCCGGAGCACCATATATTTT. The full variable domain, completed using reference TRBV5-8 and TRBJ1-3, is EAGVTQSPTHLIKTRGQQATLRCSPISGHTSVYWYQQALGLGLQFLLWYDEGEERNRGNFPPRFSGRQFPNYSSELNVNALELEDSALYLCASSHGDSRSTIYFGEGSWLTVV.